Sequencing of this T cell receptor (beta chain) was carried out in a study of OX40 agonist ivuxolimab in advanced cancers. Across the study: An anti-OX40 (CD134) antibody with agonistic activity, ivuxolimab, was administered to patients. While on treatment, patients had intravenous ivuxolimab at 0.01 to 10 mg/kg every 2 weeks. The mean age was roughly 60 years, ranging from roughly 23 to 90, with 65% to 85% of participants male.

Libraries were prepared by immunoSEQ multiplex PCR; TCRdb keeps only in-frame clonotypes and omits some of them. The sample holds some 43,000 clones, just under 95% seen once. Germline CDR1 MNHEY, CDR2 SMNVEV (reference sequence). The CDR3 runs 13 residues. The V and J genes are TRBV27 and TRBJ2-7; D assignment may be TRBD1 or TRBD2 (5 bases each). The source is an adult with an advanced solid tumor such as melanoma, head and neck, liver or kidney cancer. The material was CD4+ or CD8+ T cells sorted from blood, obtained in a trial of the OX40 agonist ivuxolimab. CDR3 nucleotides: TGTGCCAGCAGTTTATCGTCAGGGAGCCCTCGTAGGGTC. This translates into CASSLSSGSPRRV.